This T cell receptor (beta chain) is from a study of T cells after somatic rescue of genetic block. Generated by immunoSEQ multiplex PCR, the TCRdb table keeps only in-frame clones and is missing some. The data contain around 64,000 clones, around 90% of them singletons. This sequence originates from a man between 35 and 55 years old. Sequencing was performed on peripheral blood mononuclear cells (PBMCs).

CDR3 region: CSVVDRENTEAFF. In nucleotides, the CDR3 is TGCAGCGTCGTCGACAGGGAGAACACTGAAGCTTTCTTT. The gene calls are TRBV29-1 and TRBJ1-1, with 7 bases fitting TRBD1. The CDR3 spans 13 residues. V dropped 6 bases and J dropped 1; count of bases not matched to a gene: 5. Per germline, CDR1 SQVTM and CDR2 ANQGSEA.